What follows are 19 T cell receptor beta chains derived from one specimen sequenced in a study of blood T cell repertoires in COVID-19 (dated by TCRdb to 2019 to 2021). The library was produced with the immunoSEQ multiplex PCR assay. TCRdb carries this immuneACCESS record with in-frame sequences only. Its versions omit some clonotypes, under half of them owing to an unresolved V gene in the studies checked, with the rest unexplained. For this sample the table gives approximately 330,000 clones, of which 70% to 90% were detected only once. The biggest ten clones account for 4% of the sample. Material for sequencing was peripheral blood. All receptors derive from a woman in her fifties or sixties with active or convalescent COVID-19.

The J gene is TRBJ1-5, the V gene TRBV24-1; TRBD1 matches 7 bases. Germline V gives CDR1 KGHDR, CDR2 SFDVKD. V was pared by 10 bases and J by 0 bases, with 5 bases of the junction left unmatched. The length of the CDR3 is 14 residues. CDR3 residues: CATADRYSNQPQHF. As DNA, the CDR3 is TGTGCCACAGCGGACAGGTATAGCAATCAGCCCCAGCATTTT.

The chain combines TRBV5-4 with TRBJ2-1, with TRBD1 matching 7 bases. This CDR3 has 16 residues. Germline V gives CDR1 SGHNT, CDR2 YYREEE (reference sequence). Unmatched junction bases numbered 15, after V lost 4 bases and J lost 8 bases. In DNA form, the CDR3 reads TGTGCCAGCAGCAACAAGGGGGCAGGGGTCTATCATGAGCAGTTCTTC. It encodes CASSNKGAGVYHEQFF.

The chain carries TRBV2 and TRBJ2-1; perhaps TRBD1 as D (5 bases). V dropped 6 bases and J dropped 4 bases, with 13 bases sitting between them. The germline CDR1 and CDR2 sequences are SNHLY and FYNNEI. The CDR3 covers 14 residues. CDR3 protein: CASSRQNTYNEQFF. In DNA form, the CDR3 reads TGTGCCAGCAGCAGACAGAACACTTACAATGAGCAGTTCTTC.

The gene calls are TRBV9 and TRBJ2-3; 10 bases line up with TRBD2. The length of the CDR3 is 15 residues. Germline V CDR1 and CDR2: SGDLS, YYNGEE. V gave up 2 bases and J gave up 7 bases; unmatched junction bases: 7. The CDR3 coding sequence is TGTGCCAGCAGCGTTTCCGGGACTAGCGATTATACGCAGTATTTT. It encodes CASSVSGTSDYTQYF. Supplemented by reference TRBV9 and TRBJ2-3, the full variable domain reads DSGVTQTPKHLITATGQRVTLRCSPRSGDLSVYWYQQSLDQGLQFLIQYYNGEERAKGNILERFSAQQFPDLHSELNLSSLELGDSALYFCASSVSGTSDYTQYFGPGTRLTVL.

CDR3 residues: CASSLPSGTSNNEQFF. In nucleotides, the CDR3 is TGTGCCAGCAGCTTACCCTCCGGGACTAGTAACAATGAGCAGTTCTTC. The V gene is TRBV7-3, the J gene TRBJ2-1, with 8 bases identical to TRBD2. The CDR3 spans 16 residues. Germline V gene lookup returns CDR1 SGHTA and CDR2 FQGTGA. J lost 5 bases, V lost 2 bases, and 8 bases had no gene match. Supplemented by reference TRBV7-3 and TRBJ2-1, the full variable domain reads GAGVSQTPSNKVTEKGKYVELRCDPISGHTALYWYRQSLGQGPEFLIYFQGTGAADDSGLPNDRFFAVRPEGSVSTLKIQRTERGDSAVYLCASSLPSGTSNNEQFFGPGTRLTVL.

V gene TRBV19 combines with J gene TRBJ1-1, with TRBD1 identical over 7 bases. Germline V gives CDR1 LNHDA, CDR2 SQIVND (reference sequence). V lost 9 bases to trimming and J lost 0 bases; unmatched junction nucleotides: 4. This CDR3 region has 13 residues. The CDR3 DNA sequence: TGTGCCAGCCACGACAGGGTGAACACTGAAGCTTTCTTT. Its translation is CASHDRVNTEAFF.

The CDR3 loop reads CASSRTGLADRNEQFF. In DNA, the CDR3 is TGCGCCAGCAGCCGCACGGGACTAGCGGACCGCAATGAGCAGTTCTTC. The chain links TRBV4-1 to TRBJ2-1; 11 bases are a match to TRBD2. Germline CDR1 MGHRA, CDR2 YSYEKL. This CDR3 is 16 amino acids long. V gave up 4 bases and J gave up 6 bases; unmatched junction bases: 8.

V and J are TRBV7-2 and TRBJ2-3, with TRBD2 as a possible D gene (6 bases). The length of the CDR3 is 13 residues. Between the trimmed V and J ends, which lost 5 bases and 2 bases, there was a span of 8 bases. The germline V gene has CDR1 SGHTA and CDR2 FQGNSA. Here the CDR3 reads CASSKRATDTQYF. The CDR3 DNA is TGTGCCAGCAGCAAGCGGGCCACAGATACGCAGTATTTT.

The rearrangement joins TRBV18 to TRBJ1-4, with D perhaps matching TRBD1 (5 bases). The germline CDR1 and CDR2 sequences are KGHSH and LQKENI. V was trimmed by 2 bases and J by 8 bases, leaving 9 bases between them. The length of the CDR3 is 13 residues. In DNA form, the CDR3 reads TGTGCCAGCTCACCAGGGGCGGACGAAAAACTGTTTTTT. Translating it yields CASSPGADEKLFF.

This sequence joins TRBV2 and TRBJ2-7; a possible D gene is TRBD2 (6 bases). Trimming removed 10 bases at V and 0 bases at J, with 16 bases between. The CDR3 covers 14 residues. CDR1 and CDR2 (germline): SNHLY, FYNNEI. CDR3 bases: TGTGCCATTGGGACTGGAACTAGCTCCTACGAGCAGTACTTC. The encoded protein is CAIGTGTSSYEQYF. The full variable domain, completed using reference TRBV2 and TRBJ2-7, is EPEVTQTPSHQVTQMGQEVILRCVPISNHLYFYWYRQILGQKVEFLVSFYNNEISEKSEIFDDQFSVERPDGSNFTLKIRSTKLEDSAMYFCAIGTGTSSYEQYFGPGTRLTVT.

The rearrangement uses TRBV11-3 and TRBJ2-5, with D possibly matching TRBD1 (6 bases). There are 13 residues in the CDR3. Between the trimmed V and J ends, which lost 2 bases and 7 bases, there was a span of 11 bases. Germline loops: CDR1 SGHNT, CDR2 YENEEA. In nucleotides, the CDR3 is TGTGCCAGCAGCTTACAGGGGATGGGGACCCAGTACTTC. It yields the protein CASSLQGMGTQYF.

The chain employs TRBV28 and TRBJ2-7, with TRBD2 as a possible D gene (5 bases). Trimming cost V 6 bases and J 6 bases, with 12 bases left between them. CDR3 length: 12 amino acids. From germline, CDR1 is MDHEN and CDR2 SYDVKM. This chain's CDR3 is CASRNTRSEQYF. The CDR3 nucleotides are TGTGCCAGCAGGAATACTAGATCCGAGCAGTACTTC.

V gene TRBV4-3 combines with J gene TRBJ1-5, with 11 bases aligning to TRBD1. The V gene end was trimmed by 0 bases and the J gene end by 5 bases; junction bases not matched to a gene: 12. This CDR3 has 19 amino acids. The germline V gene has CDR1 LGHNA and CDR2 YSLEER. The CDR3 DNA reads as TGCGCCAGCAGCCAAGATGGGGTCCCGGGACAGGGGGTCTATCAGCCCCAGCATTTT. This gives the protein CASSQDGVPGQGVYQPQHF.

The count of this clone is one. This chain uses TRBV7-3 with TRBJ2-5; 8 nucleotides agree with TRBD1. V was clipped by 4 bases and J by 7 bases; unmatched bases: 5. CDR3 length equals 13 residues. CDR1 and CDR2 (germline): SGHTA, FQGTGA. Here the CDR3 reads CASSSDRVGTQYF. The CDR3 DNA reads TGTGCCAGCAGCTCGGACAGGGTGGGGACCCAGTACTTC.

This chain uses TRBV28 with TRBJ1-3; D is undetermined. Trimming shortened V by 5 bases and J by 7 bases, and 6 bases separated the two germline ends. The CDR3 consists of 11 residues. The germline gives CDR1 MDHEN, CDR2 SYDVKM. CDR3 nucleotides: TGTGCCAGCAGTATAACTAACACCATATATTTT. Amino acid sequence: CASSITNTIYF. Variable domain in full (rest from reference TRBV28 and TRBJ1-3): DVKVTQSSRYLVKRTGEKVFLECVQDMDHENMFWYRQDPGLGLRLIYFSYDVKMKEKGDIPEGYSVSREKKERFSLILESASTNQTSMYLCASSITNTIYFGEGSWLTVV.

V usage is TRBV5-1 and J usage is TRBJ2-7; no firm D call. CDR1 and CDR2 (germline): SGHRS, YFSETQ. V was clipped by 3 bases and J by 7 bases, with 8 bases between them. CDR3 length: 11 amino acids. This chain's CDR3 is CASSSNEEQYF. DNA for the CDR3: TGCGCCAGCAGCTCTAATGAAGAGCAGTACTTC. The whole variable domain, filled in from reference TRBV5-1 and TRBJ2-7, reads KAGVTQTPRYLIKTRGQQVTLSCSPISGHRSVSWYQQTPGQGLQFLFEYFSETQRNKGNFPGRFSGRQFSNSRSEMNVSTLELGDSALYLCASSSNEEQYFGPGTRLTVT.

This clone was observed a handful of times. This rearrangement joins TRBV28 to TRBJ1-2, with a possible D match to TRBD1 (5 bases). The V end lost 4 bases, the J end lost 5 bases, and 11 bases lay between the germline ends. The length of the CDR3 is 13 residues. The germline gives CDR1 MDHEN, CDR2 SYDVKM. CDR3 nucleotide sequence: TGTGCCAGCAGTTACGGGACTGGATATGGCTACACCTTC. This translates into CASSYGTGYGYTF.

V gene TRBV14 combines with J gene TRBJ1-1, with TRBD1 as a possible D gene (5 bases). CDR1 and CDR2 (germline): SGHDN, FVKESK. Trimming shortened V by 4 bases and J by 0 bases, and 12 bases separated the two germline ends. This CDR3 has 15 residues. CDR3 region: CASSRQGMMNTEAFF. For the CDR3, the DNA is TGTGCCAGCAGCCGCCAGGGAATGATGAACACTGAAGCTTTCTTT.

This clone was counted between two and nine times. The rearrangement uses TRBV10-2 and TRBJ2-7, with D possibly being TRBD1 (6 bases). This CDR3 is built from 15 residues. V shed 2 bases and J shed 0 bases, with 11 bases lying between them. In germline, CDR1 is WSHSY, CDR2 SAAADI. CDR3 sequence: CASSEVGAHSYEQYF. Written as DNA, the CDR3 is TGCGCCAGCAGTGAGGTGGGGGCGCACTCCTACGAGCAGTACTTC.